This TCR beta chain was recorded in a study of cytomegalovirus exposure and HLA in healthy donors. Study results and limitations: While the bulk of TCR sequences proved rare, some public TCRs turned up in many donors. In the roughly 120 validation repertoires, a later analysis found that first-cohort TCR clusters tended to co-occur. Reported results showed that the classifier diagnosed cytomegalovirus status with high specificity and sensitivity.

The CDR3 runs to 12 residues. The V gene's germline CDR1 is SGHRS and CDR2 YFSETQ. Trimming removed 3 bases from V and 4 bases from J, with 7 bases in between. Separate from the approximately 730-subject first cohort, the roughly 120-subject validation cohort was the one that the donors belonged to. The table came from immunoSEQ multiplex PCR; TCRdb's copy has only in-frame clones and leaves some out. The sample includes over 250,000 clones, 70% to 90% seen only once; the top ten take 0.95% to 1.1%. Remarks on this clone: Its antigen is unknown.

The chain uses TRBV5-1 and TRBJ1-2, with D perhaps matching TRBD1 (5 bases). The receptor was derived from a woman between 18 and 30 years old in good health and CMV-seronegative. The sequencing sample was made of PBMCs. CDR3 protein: CASSSQGYGYTF. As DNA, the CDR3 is TGCGCCAGCAGCTCGCAGGGCTATGGCTACACCTTC.